This T cell receptor (beta chain) emerged from a study of tumor and adjacent non-tumor tissue in lung cancer. The CDR3 sequence is 16 residues long. Germline V CDR1 and CDR2: MGHRA, YSYEKL. V was clipped by 9 bases and J by 1 base, with 19 bases between them. Three rounds of nested PCR, following a modified ARM-PCR protocol, produced the TCRbeta library. TCRdb redid the calling of the multiplex PCR reads with MiXCR, one entry per CDR3 protein. The sample carries some 78,000 distinct CDR3 sequences, over 75% recorded once. No cell sorting was done before RNA was extracted from the tissue. The sample taken for sequencing was lung tumor tissue. The receptor comes from a woman aged 45-60 years with non-small cell lung cancer. This sequence joins TRBV4-1 and TRBJ1-5; D gene uncertain. The CDR3 is CASSAQTRLSNQPQHF. The CDR3 coding sequence is TGCGCCAGTAGCGCCCAGACTCGTCTCAGCAATCAGCCCCAGCATTTT.